This T cell receptor beta chain came from a study of beta chain features in type 1 diabetes. Whole-study findings and limits: Shortening that was moderate but significant affected the TCRB CDR3s of Type 1 diabetes patients in all four CD4+ subsets. Type 1 diabetes patients had VDJ junctions that carried fewer insertions and more deletions. Resolution of whether HLA type affects TCRB rearrangement was not achieved here.

Sorting that relied on CD45RO/CCR7/CD25/CD127/CD95/CD27 yielded CD4+ naive, central memory, regulatory and stem cell-like memory cells. For this clone: The target antigen is unknown.

As every portion of the isolated RNA was reverse transcribed, the sequencing read expressed TCRB transcripts. Produced via immunoSEQ multiplex PCR; TCRdb's table is partial and in-frame only. The sample yields around 140,000 clones, approximately 10% seen once. Germline CDR1 and CDR2: SGHDT and YYEEEE. CDR3 length equals 15 residues. Trimming removed 2 bases at V and 2 bases at J, with 8 bases between. Source material: central memory CD4+ T cells from blood. The TCR originated in a man aged 25-40 years with type 1 diabetes. The chain carries TRBV5-6 and TRBJ2-6; D is uncertain. The CDR3 nucleotides are TGTGCCAGCAGCTTAAGAGGCCCTGGGGCCAACGTCCTGACTTTC. Its protein is CASSLRGPGANVLTF.